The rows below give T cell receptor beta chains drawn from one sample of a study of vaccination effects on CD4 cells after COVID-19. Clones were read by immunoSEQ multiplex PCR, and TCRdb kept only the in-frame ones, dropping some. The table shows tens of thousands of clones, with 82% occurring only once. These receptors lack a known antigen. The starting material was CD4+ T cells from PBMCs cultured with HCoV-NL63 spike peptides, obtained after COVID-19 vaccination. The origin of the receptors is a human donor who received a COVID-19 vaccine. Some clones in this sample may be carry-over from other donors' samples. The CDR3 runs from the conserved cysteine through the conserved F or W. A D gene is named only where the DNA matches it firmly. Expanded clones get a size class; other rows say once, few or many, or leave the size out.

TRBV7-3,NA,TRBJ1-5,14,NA,CASSGRVSNQPQHF,TGTGCCAGCAGCGGCAGGGTAAGCAATCAGCCCCAGCATTTT
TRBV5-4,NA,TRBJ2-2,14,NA,CASSLVPNTGELFF,TGTGCCAGCAGCTTGGTCCCTAACACCGGGGAGCTGTTTTTT
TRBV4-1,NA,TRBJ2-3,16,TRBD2,CASSQDGAGFKDTQYF,TGCGCCAGCAGCCAAGACGGAGCGGGGTTCAAAGATACGCAGTATTTT
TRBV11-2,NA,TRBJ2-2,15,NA,CASSSKTGNTGELFF,TGTGCCAGCAGCTCAAAGACGGGGAACACCGGGGAGCTGTTTTTT
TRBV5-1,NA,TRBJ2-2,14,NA,CASSRDSNTGELFF,TGCGCCAGCAGCCGGGACTCGAACACCGGGGAGCTGTTTTTT
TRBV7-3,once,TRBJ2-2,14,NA,CASSFGGGVGELFF,TGTGCCAGCAGCTTTGGGGGGGGCGTCGGGGAGCTGTTTTTT
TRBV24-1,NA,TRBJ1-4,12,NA,CATSDFSEKLFF,TGTGCCACCAGTGATTTCAGCGAAAAACTGTTTTTT
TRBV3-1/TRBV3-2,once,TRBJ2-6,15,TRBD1,CASSPDRAGANVLTF,TGTGCCAGCAGCCCTGACAGGGCTGGGGCCAACGTCCTGACTTTC
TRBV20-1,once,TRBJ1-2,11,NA,CSAREIWGYTF,TGCAGTGCCAGGGAGATTTGGGGCTACACCTTC
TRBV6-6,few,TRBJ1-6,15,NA,CASSLLEHYNSPLHF,TGTGCCAGCAGCCTGTTGGAGCATTATAATTCACCCCTCCACTTT
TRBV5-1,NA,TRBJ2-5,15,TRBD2,CASRSEAGEQETQYF,TGCGCCAGCAGGTCGGAAGCGGGGGAACAAGAGACCCAGTACTTC
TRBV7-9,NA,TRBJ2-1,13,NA,CASSFSAGREQFF,TGTGCCAGCAGCTTCTCGGCAGGACGTGAGCAGTTCTTC
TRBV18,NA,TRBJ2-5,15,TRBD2,CASSPKAGGVETQYF,TGTGCCAGCTCACCGAAAGCGGGGGGCGTCGAGACCCAGTACTTC
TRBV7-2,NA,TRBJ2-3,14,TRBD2,CASSQTSGTDTQYF,TGTGCCAGCAGCCAGACTAGCGGCACAGATACGCAGTATTTT
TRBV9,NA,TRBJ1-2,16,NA,CASSPTLGGTNYGYTF,TGTGCCAGCAGCCCCACCCTCGGGGGGACAAATTATGGCTACACCTTC
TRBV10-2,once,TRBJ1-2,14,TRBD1,CASSEGYRGYGYTF,TGCGCCAGCAGTGAGGGGTACAGGGGATATGGCTACACCTTC
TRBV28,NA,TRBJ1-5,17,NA,CASSPPVGQTSNQPQHF,TGTGCCAGCAGTCCTCCGGTTGGACAGACTAGCAATCAGCCCCAGCATTTT
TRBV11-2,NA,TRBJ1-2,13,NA,CASSLEGGHGYTF,TGTGCCAGCAGCTTAGAGGGCGGGCATGGCTACACCTTC
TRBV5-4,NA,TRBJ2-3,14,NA,CASSSTQSTDTQYF,TGTGCCAGCAGCTCAACCCAGAGCACAGATACGCAGTATTTT
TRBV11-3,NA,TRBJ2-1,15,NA,CASSLGGARRNEQFF,TGTGCCAGCAGCTTAGGTGGGGCGAGGCGGAATGAGCAGTTCTTC
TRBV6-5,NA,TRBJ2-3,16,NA,CASSFHSRSGTDTQYF,TGTGCCAGCAGTTTCCATAGCCGAAGCGGGACAGATACGCAGTATTTT
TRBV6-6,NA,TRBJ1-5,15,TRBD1,CASMARGLSNQPQHF,TGTGCCAGCATGGCCAGGGGGCTTTCCAATCAGCCCCAGCATTTT
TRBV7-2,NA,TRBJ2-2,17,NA,CASSPVGIRGTTGELFF,TGTGCCAGCAGCCCGGTGGGGATACGAGGGACGACCGGGGAGCTGTTTTTT
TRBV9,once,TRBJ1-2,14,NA,CASSVTTANYGYTF,TGTGCCAGCAGCGTGACGACAGCCAACTATGGCTACACCTTC
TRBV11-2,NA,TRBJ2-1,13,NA,CASSSTGGNEQFF,TGTGCCAGCAGCTCAACAGGAGGAAATGAGCAGTTCTTC
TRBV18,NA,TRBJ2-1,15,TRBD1,CASSLQGVAYNEQFF,TGTGCCAGCTCACTACAGGGGGTGGCCTACAATGAGCAGTTCTTC
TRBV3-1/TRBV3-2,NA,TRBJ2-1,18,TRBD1,CASSSRSSGQGYYNEQFF,TGTGCCAGCAGCTCTAGGAGCTCCGGACAGGGGTACTACAATGAGCAGTTCTTC
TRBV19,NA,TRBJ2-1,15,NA,CASSIVRSSYNEQFF,TGTGCCAGTAGTATTGTGCGGAGCTCCTACAATGAGCAGTTCTTC
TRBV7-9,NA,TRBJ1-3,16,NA,CASSLVAVASGNTIYF,TGTGCCAGCAGCTTAGTAGCAGTAGCCTCTGGAAACACCATATATTTT
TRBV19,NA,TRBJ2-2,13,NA,CASRWGHTGELFF,TGTGCCAGCAGATGGGGGCACACCGGGGAGCTGTTTTTT
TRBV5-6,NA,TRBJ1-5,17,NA,CASSFWGGYFSNQPQHF,TGTGCCAGCAGCTTTTGGGGGGGGTATTTCAGCAATCAGCCCCAGCATTTT
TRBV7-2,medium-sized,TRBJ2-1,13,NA,CASSSYQDERQFF,TGTGCCAGCAGCAGCTATCAAGACGAGCGGCAGTTCTTC
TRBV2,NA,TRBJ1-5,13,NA,CASSEEGNQPQHF,TGTGCCAGCAGTGAAGAGGGCAATCAGCCCCAGCATTTT
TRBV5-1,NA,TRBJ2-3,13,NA,CASTEGTTDTQYF,TGCGCCAGCACTGAGGGAACCACAGATACGCAGTATTTT
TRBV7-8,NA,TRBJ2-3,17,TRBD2,CASSLDERGASTDTQYF,TGTGCCAGCAGTTTAGATGAGCGGGGAGCTAGCACAGATACGCAGTATTTT
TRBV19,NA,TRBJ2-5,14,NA,CASSIERGAETQYF,TGTGCCAGTAGTATAGAACGCGGGGCAGAGACCCAGTACTTC
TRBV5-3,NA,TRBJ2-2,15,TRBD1,CARSLRGLGTGELFF,TGTGCCAGAAGCCTAAGGGGGCTAGGCACCGGGGAGCTGTTTTTT
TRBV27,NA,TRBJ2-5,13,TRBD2,CASRGGAGETQYF,TGTGCCAGCCGCGGGGGGGCCGGGGAGACCCAGTACTTC
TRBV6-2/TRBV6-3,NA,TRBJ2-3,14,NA,CASSTTPSTDTQYF,TGTGCCAGCAGCACTACTCCTAGCACAGATACGCAGTATTTT
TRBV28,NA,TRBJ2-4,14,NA,CASTTGDLRNIQYF,TGTGCCAGCACCACGGGGGACTTGAGAAACATTCAGTACTTC
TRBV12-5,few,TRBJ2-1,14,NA,CASGLGTVYNEQFF,TGTGCTAGTGGTTTGGGGACAGTGTACAATGAGCAGTTCTTC
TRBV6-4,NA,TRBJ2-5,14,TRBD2,CASSDSGAGGPVYF,TGTGCCAGCAGTGACTCCGGAGCGGGGGGGCCGGTTTACTTC
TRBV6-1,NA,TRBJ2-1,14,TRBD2,CASSERGGNNEQFF,TGTGCCAGCAGTGAGCGGGGGGGCAATAATGAGCAGTTCTTC
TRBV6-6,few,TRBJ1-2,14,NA,CASSYSSGGYGYTF,TGTGCCAGCAGTTACTCGAGTGGGGGCTATGGCTACACCTTC
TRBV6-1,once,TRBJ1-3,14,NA,CASSEQGSGNTIYF,TGTGCCAGCAGTGAACAGGGTTCGGGAAACACCATATATTTT
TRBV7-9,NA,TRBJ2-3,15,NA,CASSRGTLSTDTQYF,TGTGCCAGCAGCCGCGGGACTCTTAGCACAGATACGCAGTATTTT
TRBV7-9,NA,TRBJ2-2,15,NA,CASSPGTANTGELFF,TGTGCCAGCAGCCCTGGGACGGCGAACACCGGGGAGCTGTTTTTT
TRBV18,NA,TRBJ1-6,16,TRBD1,CASSPWDRGSSSPLHF,TGTGCCAGCTCACCTTGGGACAGGGGTAGTAGTTCACCCCTCCACTTT
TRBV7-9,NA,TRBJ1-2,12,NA,CASSFSAYGYTF,TGTGCCAGCAGCTTCTCTGCGTATGGCTACACCTTC
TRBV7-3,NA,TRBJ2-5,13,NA,CASSLSRQETQYF,TGTGCCAGCAGCTTAAGTCGCCAAGAGACCCAGTACTTC
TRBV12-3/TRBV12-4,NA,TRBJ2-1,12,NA,CASSFFYNEQFF,TGTGCCAGCAGTTTCTTCTACAATGAGCAGTTCTTC
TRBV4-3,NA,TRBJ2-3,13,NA,CASSQTVADTQYF,TGCGCCAGCAGCCAGACGGTAGCAGATACGCAGTATTTT
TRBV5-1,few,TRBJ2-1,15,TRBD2,CASSLSSGGINEQFF,TGCGCCAGCAGCTTGTCTAGCGGGGGCATTAATGAGCAGTTCTTC
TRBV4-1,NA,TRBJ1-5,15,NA,CASSQDRGGPQPQHF,TGCGCCAGCAGCCAAGATAGGGGAGGGCCTCAGCCCCAGCATTTT
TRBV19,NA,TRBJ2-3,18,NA,CASSPGSPNPSSTDTQYF,TGTGCCAGTAGCCCCGGATCTCCAAACCCCTCTAGCACAGATACGCAGTATTTT
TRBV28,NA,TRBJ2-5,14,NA,CATQDGPGPKTQYF,TGTGCCACCCAGGACGGGCCGGGACCCAAGACCCAGTACTTC
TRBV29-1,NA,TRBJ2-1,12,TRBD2,CSVVGGNNEQFF,TGCAGCGTTGTCGGGGGGAACAATGAGCAGTTCTTC